What follows are 17 T cell receptor beta chains derived from one specimen sequenced in a study of blood T cell repertoires in COVID-19. The data were produced by immunoSEQ multiplex PCR, yet TCRdb's version contains in-frame clones alone and is incomplete. The data hold roughly 49,000 clones, with around 83% observed a single time. The sequencing input was peripheral blood. The origin of the receptors is a woman older than 75 with acute or convalescent COVID-19.

This clone was observed once. This sequence joins TRBV10-3 and TRBJ2-7, with TRBD2 matching over 12 bases. This CDR3 is built from 13 residues. V dropped 10 bases and J dropped 3; count of bases not matched to a gene: 4. CDR1 ENHRY and CDR2 SYGVKD come from the germline V gene. The CDR3 loop reads CATRLAGDYEQYF. In nucleotides, the CDR3 is TGTGCCACCCGACTAGCGGGGGACTACGAGCAGTACTTC.

Only a few counts were recorded for this clone. The chain uses TRBV15 and TRBJ2-1; 8 positions match TRBD2. Unmatched junction bases numbered 11, after V lost 0 bases and J lost 7 bases. The germline V gene encodes CDR1 LNHNV and CDR2 YYDKDF (reference sequence). CDR3 length: 17 residues. This CDR3 is CATSRDLFAGGDNEQFF. In DNA form, the CDR3 reads TGTGCCACCAGCAGAGATCTTTTTGCGGGGGGTGATAATGAGCAGTTCTTC.

The rearrangement links TRBV4-1 to TRBJ1-1, with D unresolved. Germline values: CDR1 MGHRA, CDR2 YSYEKL. The CDR3 contains 13 residues. Deletions cut 4 bases from V and 2 bases from J, with 8 bases between. CDR3 DNA sequence: TGCGCCAGCAGCCGTATACATAACACTGAAGCTTTCTTT. Translation gives CASSRIHNTEAFF.

The chain couples TRBV5-1 to TRBJ2-6, with 7 nucleotides matching TRBD1. The V gene's germline CDR1 is SGHRS and CDR2 YFSETQ. This CDR3 region has 16 residues. The trim removed 4 bases at V and 0 bases at J, leaving 4 bases unmatched. CDR3 region: CASSVGQSSGANVLTF. DNA for the CDR3: TGCGCCAGCAGCGTGGGACAGAGCTCTGGGGCCAACGTCCTGACTTTC.

The CDR3 is CASGSLHGGSYNEQFF. CDR3 nucleotide sequence: TGTGCTAGTGGTTCGCTTCACGGGGGGTCCTACAATGAGCAGTTCTTC. The chain couples TRBV12-5 to TRBJ2-1, with 7 bases identical to TRBD2. Per germline, CDR1 LGHNT and CDR2 FRNRAP. Trimming took 4 bases from V and 1 from J; bases not matched to a gene: 7. This CDR3 is 16 amino acids long.

The chain recombines TRBV2 with TRBJ1-1, with a tentative D call TRBD1 (5 bases). V was cut by 4 bases and J by 1 base, with 7 bases left in between. Germline CDR1 and CDR2: SNHLY and FYNNEI. The CDR3 consists of 13 residues. The CDR3 loop reads CASSAGQNTEAFF. CDR3 nucleotide sequence: TGTGCCAGCAGTGCAGGACAGAACACTGAAGCTTTCTTT.

This clone was observed once. CDR3 coding DNA: TGTGCCAGCAGCTTCGACAGCAAAGCATTGGGCTACACCTTC. It specifies CASSFDSKALGYTF. The rearrangement joins TRBV5-6 to TRBJ1-2; weak D call: TRBD1 (5 bases). V was shortened by 2 bases and J by 8 bases, with 16 bases between the two germline ends. Germline CDR1 and CDR2: SGHDT and YYEEEE. The CDR3 is 14 residues long.

The chain uses TRBV11-2 and TRBJ2-5; D is uncertain. Trimming took off 1 base at V and 1 base at J, with 7 bases between the two ends. Looked up from germline, CDR1 is SGHAT and CDR2 is FQNNGV. The CDR3 length is 14 residues. Here the CDR3 reads CASSLGQIQETQYF. The CDR3 DNA follows: TGTGCCAGCAGCTTAGGTCAGATCCAAGAGACCCAGTACTTC.

The chain links TRBV6-6 to TRBJ1-3; no firm D call. Germline lookup yields CDR1 MNHNY and CDR2 SVGAGI (reference sequence). CDR3 length: 17 residues. The V end lost 8 bases, the J end lost 3 bases, and 23 bases lay between the germline ends. The CDR3 loop is CASGRGRLTTSGNTIYF. The CDR3 DNA reads as TGTGCCAGCGGTCGAGGCCGACTTACCACAAGTGGAAACACCATATATTTT.

The V and J genes are TRBV4-1 and TRBJ2-7, with 8 nucleotides matching TRBD1. The CDR3 contains 14 residues. V dropped 9 bases and J dropped 2; count of bases not matched to a gene: 9. Germline values: CDR1 MGHRA, CDR2 YSYEKL. The CDR3 sequence is CAREDRVETYEQYF. In DNA, the CDR3 is TGCGCCAGGGAGGACAGGGTCGAGACCTACGAGCAGTACTTC.

V gene TRBV24-1 combines with J gene TRBJ2-5; 8 bases align to TRBD2. CDR3 size: 20 residues. The V and J ends lost 3 bases and 0 bases, in that order; junction bases with no gene match: 17. Germline CDR1 is KGHDR and CDR2 is SFDVKD. The chain's CDR3 is CATSDPVGGGHERYQETQYF. The CDR3 DNA is TGTGCCACCAGTGATCCCGTTGGCGGGGGGCACGAGCGATACCAAGAGACCCAGTACTTC.

This sequence joins TRBV6-5 and TRBJ1-6; D is undetermined. Germline-derived CDR1 and CDR2 are MNHEY and SVGAGI. Trimming removed 8 bases from V and 0 bases from J, with 8 bases in between. The CDR3 is made up of 14 amino acids. DNA of the CDR3: TGTGCCAGCGGCGGGCGCTCCTATAATTCACCCCTCCACTTT. The encoded protein is CASGGRSYNSPLHF.

The chain employs TRBV5-1 and TRBJ1-1; possible D gene TRBD1, 5 bases. Trimming cost V 0 bases and J 5 bases, with 14 bases left between them. Germline V CDR1 and CDR2: SGHRS, YFSETQ. This CDR3 has 15 residues. The CDR3 sequence is CASSLGGMDKTEAFF. CDR3 nucleotide sequence: TGCGCCAGCAGCTTGGGGGGAATGGACAAAACTGAAGCTTTCTTT.

V usage is TRBV2 and J usage is TRBJ1-4; possible D gene TRBD1, 6 bases. The CDR3 runs to 13 residues. The germline CDR1 and CDR2 sequences are SNHLY and FYNNEI. Trimming shortened V by 6 bases and J by 7 bases, and 12 bases separated the two germline ends. The CDR3 nucleotides are TGTGCCAGCAGAGGGGGGGGGTTTGAAAAACTGTTTTTT. Amino acid sequence: CASRGGGFEKLFF.

V and J are TRBV2 and TRBJ2-2; 7 bases line up with TRBD1. The CDR3 has 15 residues. Trimming removed 6 bases from V and 3 bases from J; junction bases left unmatched: 7. Germline loops: CDR1 SNHLY, CDR2 FYNNEI. The CDR3 loop reads CASRPRGIDTGELFF. CDR3 nucleotide sequence: TGTGCCAGCAGACCCAGGGGGATAGACACCGGGGAGCTGTTTTTT. Using reference TRBV2 and TRBJ2-2 for the parts outside the CDR3, the full variable domain is EPEVTQTPSHQVTQMGQEVILRCVPISNHLYFYWYRQILGQKVEFLVSFYNNEISEKSEIFDDQFSVERPDGSNFTLKIRSTKLEDSAMYFCASRPRGIDTGELFFGEGSRLTVL.

This chain connects TRBV5-8 to TRBJ1-5, with D perhaps TRBD1 (5 bases). The CDR3 spans 15 residues. V gave up 0 bases and J gave up 3 bases, with 10 bases separating them. Germline CDR1 and CDR2: SGHTS and YDEGEE. The CDR3 nucleotides are TGTGCCAGCAGCTTGGGGCGGGACCCCAATCAGCCCCAGCATTTT. Its translation is CASSLGRDPNQPQHF.

The chain is built from TRBV9 and TRBJ2-3; D is possibly TRBD1 (6 bases). Trimming took off 1 base at V and 0 bases at J, with 15 bases between the two ends. Germline V gene data show CDR1 as SGDLS and CDR2 as YYNGEE. CDR3 length equals 17 residues. The CDR3 spells CASSVNREDSSTDTQYF. DNA for the CDR3: TGTGCCAGCAGCGTAAATCGAGAGGACAGCAGCACAGATACGCAGTATTTT.